Following are 31 T cell receptor beta chains from one sample sequenced in a study of T-cell reconstitution after alpha-beta-depleted transplantation in children. TCRbeta library preparation incorporated unique molecular identifiers. Each CDR3 protein is one row after TCRdb ran MiXCR on the PCR reads. The sample records some 600,000 distinct CDR3 sequences, approximately 16% being singletons. Sample: PBMCs from the stem cell graft donor, taken from the stem cell graft. These receptors originate from a human donor who donated a stem cell graft to a child with acute myeloid leukemia.

Many counts were recorded for this clonotype. The chain joins TRBV6-5 to TRBJ1-1; D is perhaps TRBD1 (6 bases). This CDR3 comprises 16 residues. Trimming stripped 0 bases from V and 5 bases from J, with 16 bases between. The V gene's germline CDR1 is MNHEY and CDR2 SVGAGI. CDR3 residues: CASSYSRQARGTEAFF. CDR3 coding DNA: TGTGCCAGCAGTTACTCGAGACAGGCAAGAGGGACTGAAGCTTTCTTT.

There are many counts of this clonotype. V usage is TRBV10-3 and J usage is TRBJ2-1, with a possible D match to TRBD1 (6 bases). This CDR3 contains 12 residues. Trimming removed 2 bases from V and 15 bases from J, with 14 bases in between. CDR1 is ENHRY, CDR2 SYGVKD, per germline. The DNA of the CDR3 is TGTGCCATCAGTGAGGCAACAGGGAGTCCGTTCTTC. As protein: CAISEATGSPFF.

This clonotype showed up just a few times. The chain uses TRBV5-6 and TRBJ2-1; 7 bases are a match to TRBD1. CDR3 length: 14 amino acids. Germline assignment: CDR1 SGHDT and CDR2 YYEEEE. With 0 bases clipped from V and 5 bases from J, the junction kept 2 bases outside the gene matches. The DNA for the CDR3 is TGTGCCAGCAGCTTGGGGGACAGTAACAATGAGCAGTTCTTC. Translated: CASSLGDSNNEQFF. The whole variable domain, filled in from reference TRBV5-6 and TRBJ2-1, reads DAGVTQSPTHLIKTRGQQVTLRCSPKSGHDTVSWYQQALGQGPQFIFQYYEEEERQRGNFPDRFSGHQFPNYSSELNVNALLLGDSALYLCASSLGDSNNEQFFGPGTRLTVL.

There are many counts of this clonotype. The chain employs TRBV5-1 and TRBJ2-5; D is undetermined. The CDR3 runs 14 residues. CDR1 SGHRS and CDR2 YFSETQ come from the germline V gene. Trimming took 0 bases from V and 5 from J, leaving 11 bases between them. Here the CDR3 DNA reads TGCGCCAGCAGCTTGGGGTCACTTGAGGAGACCCAGTACTTC. Amino acids: CASSLGSLEETQYF.

This clonotype was seen repeatedly, ten times or more. The chain joins TRBV13 to TRBJ1-1; weak D call: TRBD1 (6 bases). The V gene lost 3 bases and the J gene lost 5 bases, with 19 bases spanning the gap. The CDR3 spans 16 residues. CDR1 is PRHDT, CDR2 FYEKMQ, per germline (reference sequence). CDR3 loop: CASSFYGDIRATEAFF. The DNA for the CDR3 is TGTGCCAGCAGCTTCTATGGGGACATACGGGCTACTGAAGCTTTCTTT.

The V and J genes are TRBV4-3 and TRBJ2-3; no clear D. The CDR3 is made up of 16 amino acids. From germline, CDR1 is LGHNA and CDR2 YSLEER. V lost 1 base to trimming and J lost 6 bases, with 17 bases between them. CDR3 sequence (DNA): TGCGCCAGCAGCCAAGGGATCTCCCTAGGGTCGGATACGCAGTATTTT. As protein: CASSQGISLGSDTQYF.

This chain uses TRBV18 with TRBJ1-5; D unclear. From germline, CDR1 is KGHSH and CDR2 LQKENI. CDR3 length: 13 amino acids. Trimming stripped 4 bases from V and 9 bases from J, with 13 bases between. CDR3 bases: TGTGCCAGCTCACAGGGTGGACTCAGGCCCCAGCATTTT. Its translation: CASSQGGLRPQHF.

Ten or more counts support this clonotype. The chain combines TRBV7-9 with TRBJ2-4; no firm D call. The germline V and J ends were trimmed by 0 bases and 6 bases, with 12 bases remaining between them. Germline-derived CDR1 and CDR2 are SEHNR and FQNEAQ (reference sequence). The CDR3 extends over 15 amino acids. CDR3 coding DNA: TGTGCCAGCAGCTTAGCGGGCCTAACGGGAAACATTCAGTACTTC. It codes for CASSLAGLTGNIQYF.

The chain carries TRBV2 and TRBJ2-2; TRBD2 might be the D (6 bases). The CDR3 has 17 amino acids. V gave up 5 bases and J gave up 2 bases, with 18 bases separating them. Germline CDR1 is SNHLY and CDR2 is FYNNEI. The DNA of the CDR3 is TGTGCCAGCAGTATCTTGCTCAAGGGAGGTAACACCGGGGAGCTGTTTTTT. This sequence encodes CASSILLKGGNTGELFF.

This chain joins TRBV24-1 and TRBJ2-7; 7 bases are a match to TRBD1. V lost 4 bases and J lost 2; bases outside the gene matches: 7. The CDR3 spans 15 residues. Germline V gene sequence: CDR1 KGHDR, CDR2 SFDVKD. CDR3 nucleotide sequence: TGTGCCACCAGTGACACTCGGGACAGAACCTACGAGCAGTACTTC. Protein sequence: CATSDTRDRTYEQYF.

This clonotype was detected only a few times. As DNA, the CDR3 is TGTGCCATCTCCGGCCAGGGGGGGGGAGGAAGCATTCAGTACTTC. As protein: CAISGQGGGGSIQYF. This chain connects TRBV10-3 to TRBJ2-4; D may match TRBD1 or TRBD2 (7 bases each). The V gene's germline CDR1 is ENHRY and CDR2 SYGVKD. V gave up 8 bases and J gave up 9 bases, with 23 bases separating them. The CDR3 is made up of 15 amino acids.

The chain joins TRBV9 to TRBJ2-7; TRBD2 aligns across 8 bases. This CDR3 comprises 15 residues. V trimming: 4 bases; J trimming: 6 bases; junction bases outside the gene matches: 12. Germline CDR1 is SGDLS and CDR2 is YYNGEE. The CDR3 region has the DNA TGTGCCAGCAGCCCCAGTAGTAGCCGGGGGGGCGAGCAGTACTTC. Translating it yields CASSPSSSRGGEQYF.

This chain joins TRBV10-2 and TRBJ1-2; D gene ambiguous. The CDR3 sequence is 12 residues long. The V gene lost 2 bases and the J gene lost 7 bases, with 8 bases spanning the gap. The germline gives CDR1 WSHSY, CDR2 SAAADI. The CDR3 DNA is TGCGCCAGCAGTGAGAACGGTCGTGGCTACACCTTC. It specifies CASSENGRGYTF.

The CDR3 loop is CSARLAARGPYEQYF. Here the CDR3 DNA reads TGCAGTGCTAGATTGGCGGCTAGGGGGCCCTACGAGCAGTACTTC. The chain couples TRBV20-1 to TRBJ2-7, with TRBD1 matching over 7 bases. The germline V gene encodes CDR1 DFQATT and CDR2 SNEGSKA (reference sequence). The CDR3 loop spans 15 amino acids. J gave up 2 bases and V 2 bases, and 9 bases lay outside the gene matches.

This clonotype was found a few times. The gene calls are TRBV20-1 and TRBJ2-7; weak D call: TRBD1 (6 bases). V was trimmed by 5 bases and J by 0 bases, leaving 17 bases between them. Germline-derived CDR1 and CDR2 are DFQATT and SNEGSKA (reference sequence). The CDR3 length is 15 residues. CDR3 in amino acids: CSARKDRDTSYEQYF. In DNA, the CDR3 is TGCAGTGCTCGTAAGGACCGGGACACCTCCTACGAGCAGTACTTC.

This chain connects TRBV9 to TRBJ1-4; D gene unclear. The CDR3 covers 11 residues. Germline V gene data show CDR1 as SGDLS and CDR2 as YYNGEE. The V end was cut by 7 bases, the J end by 5 bases, with 6 bases between. The CDR3 bases are TGTGCCAGCGGAACAAATGAAAAACTGTTTTTT. It translates to CASGTNEKLFF.

This clonotype was observed a few times. The chain is built from TRBV9 and TRBJ2-1; 9 nucleotides agree with TRBD2. Germline CDR1 is SGDLS and CDR2 is YYNGEE. CDR3 size: 14 residues. Unmatched junction bases numbered 4, after V lost 3 bases and J lost 6 bases. This chain's CDR3 is CASSALAGLNEQFF. CDR3 bases: TGTGCCAGCAGCGCGCTAGCGGGGCTCAATGAGCAGTTCTTC.

The CDR3 DNA follows: TGTGCCAGCAGCTTCGGCTCGGGATCCTACGAGCAGTACGTC. Translating gives CASSFGSGSYEQYV. This chain uses TRBV7-9 with TRBJ2-7; a possible D gene is TRBD2 (5 bases). Trimming stripped 3 bases from V and 1 base from J, with 10 bases between. The CDR3 spans 14 residues. CDR1 is SEHNR and CDR2 is FQNEAQ in the germline V gene (reference sequence).

In its sample, this clonotype was seen many times. This chain uses TRBV13 with TRBJ2-2; D may match TRBD1 or TRBD2 (5 bases each). Trimming shortened V by 5 bases and J by 8 bases, and 15 bases separated the two germline ends. Germline V gene lookup returns CDR1 PRHDT and CDR2 FYEKMQ (reference sequence). The CDR3 length is 14 residues. The CDR3 here is CASSPGRRVGELFF. The CDR3 DNA reads TGTGCCAGCAGCCCGGGGCGCCGAGTAGGGGAGCTGTTTTTT.

This clonotype was observed many times. This chain connects TRBV6-5 to TRBJ2-7; D may be TRBD2 (5 bases). The CDR3 has 14 residues. V was cut by 8 bases and J by 2 bases, with 16 bases left in between. The germline V gene has CDR1 MNHEY and CDR2 SVGAGI. CDR3 coding DNA: TGTGCCAGCGTTCACATGACGGGGACCTACGAGCAGTACTTC. It codes for CASVHMTGTYEQYF.

The sample holds many counts of this clonotype. The chain has TRBV27 and TRBJ2-1, with D perhaps TRBD2 (6 bases). With 7 bases removed from V and 8 bases from J, the gap between germline ends came to 12 bases. The CDR3 length is 12 residues. Germline CDR1 is MNHEY and CDR2 is SMNVEV (reference sequence). CDR3 DNA sequence: TGTGCCAGCATCGGGGGAGGAGATGAGCAGTTCTTC. Encoded protein: CASIGGGDEQFF.

This clonotype showed up many times. The chain links TRBV29-1 to TRBJ2-7, with D unclear. This CDR3 spans 13 amino acids. The germline gives CDR1 SQVTM, CDR2 ANQGSEA. Deletions cut 4 bases from V and 3 bases from J, with 13 bases between. In DNA form, the CDR3 reads TGCAGCGTTGTGGGCAGGACCAACTACGAGCAGTACTTC. Translating it yields CSVVGRTNYEQYF.

This clonotype showed up many times. The chain uses TRBV20-1 and TRBJ1-2, with D possibly being TRBD1 (5 bases). The germline CDR1 and CDR2 sequences are DFQATT and SNEGSKA (reference sequence). V dropped 5 bases and J dropped 4 bases, with 17 bases sitting between them. The CDR3 consists of 14 residues. This chain's CDR3 is CSAERTRKGYGYTF. CDR3 nucleotide sequence: TGCAGTGCTGAGCGGACACGAAAGGGCTATGGCTACACCTTC.

This clonotype has a count of ten or more. The V call is TRBV15, the J call TRBJ1-4, with D maybe TRBD1 (5 bases). The CDR3 sequence is 15 residues long. The V gene's germline CDR1 is LNHNV and CDR2 YYDKDF (reference sequence). Trimming left V 5 bases short and J 5 bases short, with 15 bases between. The CDR3 protein is CATSARGQGNEKLFF. CDR3 sequence (DNA): TGTGCCACCAGCGCCCGAGGGCAGGGAAATGAAAAACTGTTTTTT.

This clonotype occurred a few times. The CDR3 nucleotides read TGCAGTGCTCCTGACAGGCTCAATCAGCCCCAGCATTTT. As protein: CSAPDRLNQPQHF. The chain employs TRBV20-1 and TRBJ1-5, with D possibly TRBD1 on 6 matching bases. V shed 5 bases and J shed 3 bases, with 11 bases lying between them. CDR3 size: 13 residues. CDR1 DFQATT and CDR2 SNEGSKA come from the germline V gene (reference sequence).

The sample holds a few counts of this clonotype. The V gene is TRBV29-1, the J gene TRBJ1-2; tentative D call: TRBD1 (5 bases). Per germline, CDR1 SQVTM and CDR2 ANQGSEA. V was cut by 1 base and J by 4 bases, with 13 bases left in between. The CDR3 contains 14 residues. CDR3 region: CSVEGDRDFYGYTF. The CDR3 DNA reads TGCAGCGTTGAAGGAGACAGAGACTTCTATGGCTACACCTTC.

The chain recombines TRBV20-1 with TRBJ2-1; tentative D call: TRBD2 (7 bases). Germline V gene lookup returns CDR1 DFQATT and CDR2 SNEGSKA (reference sequence). Trimming shortened V by 0 bases and J by 4 bases, and 16 bases separated the two germline ends. This CDR3 has 16 amino acids. CDR3 region: CSARDPAGAPYNEQFF. Here the CDR3 DNA reads TGCAGTGCTAGAGACCCCGCGGGGGCCCCATACAATGAGCAGTTCTTC.

The chain combines TRBV20-1 with TRBJ1-1, with D unresolved. Looked up from germline, CDR1 is DFQATT and CDR2 is SNEGSKA (reference sequence). The V end was cut by 3 bases, the J end by 1 base, with 12 bases between. The CDR3 contains 14 residues. CDR3 loop: CSASQGWKNTEAFF. CDR3 coding DNA: TGCAGTGCTAGTCAAGGGTGGAAGAACACTGAAGCTTTCTTT.

DNA for the CDR3: TGTGCCAGCAGTTTAAGTATCGTGGGGGATGGAAACACCATATATTTT. Translation: CASSLSIVGDGNTIYF. This chain joins TRBV12-3 or TRBV12-4 and TRBJ1-3, with D possibly being TRBD1 (5 bases). Trimming took 2 bases from V and 3 from J, leaving 14 bases between them. The CDR3 consists of 16 residues.

This clonotype was counted at least ten times. This chain uses TRBV6-1 with TRBJ2-7; no reliable D call. V was shortened by 4 bases and J by 2 bases, with 9 bases between the two germline ends. This CDR3 spans 13 amino acids. Per the germline V gene, CDR1 is MNHNS and CDR2 is SASEGT. In DNA form, the CDR3 reads TGTGCCAGCAGTGCGTCACAGACCTACGAGCAGTACTTC. Translating it yields CASSASQTYEQYF.

This clonotype was counted a few times. The genes are TRBV9 and TRBJ2-1; either TRBD1 or TRBD2 may supply D (6 bases each). The CDR3 consists of 15 residues. Germline CDR1 and CDR2: SGDLS and YYNGEE. V gave up 3 bases and J gave up 4 bases, with 14 bases separating them. The CDR3 region is CASSAARGPYNEQFF. CDR3 nucleotide sequence: TGTGCCAGCAGCGCCGCCCGGGGGCCATACAATGAGCAGTTCTTC.